This entry lists 30 T cell receptor beta chains sequenced from one sample in a study of T cells in Graves' hyperthyroidism and ophthalmopathy. The source material, RNA transcripts, was used to amplify TCR beta CDR3 regions. A first-round RT-PCR of the TCR CDR3 used the HTBI primer set. From the multiplex PCR reads, TCRdb called clonotypes with MiXCR, one entry per CDR3 protein. Of about 500,000 distinct CDR3 sequences listed, about a sixth are singletons. Specimen: blood. The receptors here all came from a young woman with Graves' ophthalmopathy.

V gene TRBV7-9 combines with J gene TRBJ2-1; TRBD1 matches at 10 bases. CDR1 is SEHNR and CDR2 is FQNEAQ in the germline V gene (reference sequence). Germline trimming cut 3 bases from V and 3 bases from J; bases unmatched to any gene: 5. This CDR3 spans 16 amino acids. CDR3 loop: CASSLGGTGDYNEQFF. As DNA, the CDR3 is TGTGCCAGCAGCTTGGGGGGGACAGGGGACTACAATGAGCAGTTCTTC.

This clonotype has a handful of counts. The chain joins TRBV12-3 or TRBV12-4 to TRBJ2-7; either TRBD1 or TRBD2 may supply D (5 bases each). V was pared by 5 bases and J by 3 bases, with 14 bases between. This CDR3 spans 14 amino acids. The CDR3 DNA follows: TGTGCCAGCAGTCCCCGGGACGCAGACTACGAGCAGTACTTC. The encoded protein is CASSPRDADYEQYF.

In its sample, this clonotype was seen many times. The gene calls are TRBV6-1 and TRBJ2-2; D is undetermined. The germline V and J ends were trimmed by 5 bases and 4 bases, with 5 bases remaining between them. CDR1 is MNHNS, CDR2 SASEGT, per germline. The CDR3 consists of 12 residues. The chain's CDR3 is CASSRGTGELFF. Here the CDR3 DNA reads TGTGCCAGCAGTCGAGGCACCGGGGAGCTGTTTTTT.

This clonotype has at least ten counts. The chain uses TRBV7-9 and TRBJ2-1, with no clear D. There are 14 residues in the CDR3. Germline V CDR1 and CDR2: SEHNR, FQNEAQ (reference sequence). V was pared by 3 bases and J by 7 bases, with 13 bases between. CDR3 in amino acids: CASSFLLEENEQFF. The CDR3, as DNA: TGTGCCAGCAGCTTCCTCTTAGAGGAGAATGAGCAGTTCTTC.

V and J are TRBV3-1 and TRBJ1-2, with TRBD1 as a possible D gene (6 bases). This CDR3 is built from 15 residues. V lost 4 bases, J lost 3 bases, and 15 bases lay in between. CDR1 LGHDT and CDR2 YNNKEL come from the germline V gene (reference sequence). CDR3: CASSPRTEGYYGYTF. Here the CDR3 DNA reads TGTGCCAGCAGCCCTCGGACAGAAGGGTACTATGGCTACACCTTC.

The chain carries TRBV6-1 and TRBJ2-5; possible D gene TRBD1, 6 bases. The CDR3 extends over 16 amino acids. The V end lost 6 bases, the J end lost 0 bases, and 17 bases lay between the germline ends. The germline V gene encodes CDR1 MNHNS and CDR2 SASEGT. CDR3 bases: TGTGCCAGCAGCAAGACACAGGGAATTTACCAAGAGACCCAGTACTTC. Its protein is CASSKTQGIYQETQYF.

V and J are TRBV6-5 and TRBJ1-4; no definite D call. V gave up 2 bases and J gave up 2 bases, with 18 bases separating them. The CDR3 totals 18 residues. Germline V gene lookup returns CDR1 MNHEY and CDR2 SVGAGI. CDR3 nucleotide sequence: TGTGCCAGCAGTTACCTGCAGCCCTACCCCAGGACTAATGAAAAACTGTTTTTT. Translating gives CASSYLQPYPRTNEKLFF.

Ten or more counts support this clonotype. V gene TRBV18 combines with J gene TRBJ1-4; D is uncertain. This CDR3 has 15 amino acids. CDR1 and CDR2 from the germline V gene are KGHSH and LQKENI. V lost 3 bases and J lost 3, with 11 bases in between. CDR3 sequence (DNA): TGTGCCAGCTCACCGGCGAACGACCCTAATGAAAAACTGTTTTTT. It encodes CASSPANDPNEKLFF.

This clonotype was seen ten or more times. The chain is built from TRBV3-1 and TRBJ2-7, with TRBD2 identical over 8 bases. The CDR3 has 14 residues. Germline CDR1 reads LGHDT; CDR2 reads YNNKEL (reference sequence). J was trimmed by 4 bases and V by 4 bases; bases with no gene match: 6. The CDR3 protein is CASSRGGGIYEQYF. CDR3 bases: TGTGCCAGCAGCCGTGGCGGGGGGATTTACGAGCAGTACTTC.

This clonotype has at least ten counts. The genes are TRBV5-6 and TRBJ1-1; 7 nucleotides line up with TRBD1. Trimming cost V 4 bases and J 1 base; bases outside gene matches: 7. Looked up from germline, CDR1 is SGHDT and CDR2 is YYEEEE. This CDR3 spans 15 amino acids. CDR3 sequence: CASSRVGQENTEAFF. CDR3 sequence (DNA): TGTGCCAGCAGCAGGGTAGGACAGGAGAACACTGAAGCTTTCTTT.

The V gene is TRBV7-2, the J gene TRBJ2-2, with D perhaps matching TRBD2 (6 bases). Trimming shortened V by 2 bases and J by 5 bases, and 18 bases separated the two germline ends. The CDR3 extends over 17 amino acids. Germline assignment: CDR1 SGHTA and CDR2 FQGNSA. CDR3 DNA: TGTGCCAGCAGCTTAAACGCGGGACTGATAGGTACCGGGGAGCTGTTTTTT. It codes for CASSLNAGLIGTGELFF. The full variable domain, in which reference TRBV7-2 and TRBJ2-2 provide the parts outside the CDR3, is GAGVSQSPSNKVTEKGKDVELRCDPISGHTALYWYRQSLGQGLEFLIYFQGNSAPDKSGLPSDRFSAERTGGSVSTLTIQRTQQEDSAVYLCASSLNAGLIGTGELFFGEGSRLTVL.

This clonotype was counted ten times or more. The chain has TRBV7-3 and TRBJ2-7; 7 positions agree with TRBD2. In germline, CDR1 is SGHTA, CDR2 FQGTGA. The V segment lost 5 bases and the J segment 3 bases; nucleotides outside the gene matches: 10. The CDR3 has 15 residues. This CDR3 is CASSRMAGAGYEQYF. In nucleotides, the CDR3 is TGTGCCAGCAGCCGTATGGCGGGAGCGGGCTACGAGCAGTACTTC.

This clonotype has just a few counts. This CDR3 reads CASSPGTGVTDTQYF. The CDR3 region has the DNA TGCGCCAGCAGCCCCGGGACAGGGGTCACAGATACGCAGTATTTT. This sequence joins TRBV5-1 and TRBJ2-3; 10 bases agree with TRBD1. J gave up 2 bases and V 4 bases, and 4 bases lay outside the gene matches. The germline V gene has CDR1 SGHRS and CDR2 YFSETQ. This CDR3 has 15 amino acids.

V gene TRBV6-1 combines with J gene TRBJ1-4; D gene unclear. The V end was cut by 5 bases, the J end by 11 bases, with 18 bases between. This CDR3 has 14 amino acids. Germline-derived CDR1 and CDR2 are MNHNS and SASEGT. The CDR3 DNA sequence: TGTGCCAGCAGTCCTGAACAAGAAGTGGTTAAACTGTTTTTT. Translation gives CASSPEQEVVKLFF.

This clonotype was seen just once. The V gene is TRBV9, the J gene TRBJ2-3; TRBD2 aligns across 10 bases. Germline V gene data show CDR1 as SGDLS and CDR2 as YYNGEE. This CDR3 spans 15 amino acids. After removal of 4 bases from V and 2 bases from J, the junction contained 4 bases not matched to a gene. CDR3 amino acids: CASSFTSGDTDTQYF. The CDR3 DNA sequence: TGTGCCAGCAGCTTTACTAGCGGGGACACAGATACGCAGTATTTT.

This clonotype was observed a few times. The chain recombines TRBV6-1 with TRBJ1-1; D unclear. The germline gives CDR1 MNHNS, CDR2 SASEGT. The CDR3 is 13 amino acids. The V and J ends lost 0 bases and 3 bases respectively, with 5 bases between them. CDR3 protein: CASSEAVYTEAFF. The DNA for the CDR3 is TGTGCCAGCAGTGAAGCGGTATACACTGAAGCTTTCTTT.

V and J are TRBV27 and TRBJ2-1, with 12 bases identical to TRBD2. The CDR3 is 15 amino acids. From germline, CDR1 is MNHEY and CDR2 SMNVEV (reference sequence). J was trimmed by 9 bases and V by 5 bases; bases with no gene match: 8. In DNA, the CDR3 is TGTGCCAGCAGTCCCCTAGCGGGGGGGCATCTTGAGCAGTTCTTC. Its translation: CASSPLAGGHLEQFF.

This clonotype was seen many times. The gene calls are TRBV7-2 and TRBJ2-4; TRBD1 matches at 8 bases. The V gene end was trimmed by 0 bases and the J gene end by 2 bases; junction bases not matched to a gene: 9. CDR1 and CDR2 from the germline V gene are SGHTA and FQGNSA. The CDR3 consists of 18 residues. The CDR3 reads CASSLAPGQGNPKNIQYF. The CDR3, as DNA: TGTGCCAGCAGCTTAGCCCCCGGACAGGGAAATCCCAAAAACATTCAGTACTTC. Full variable domain (rest looked up from reference TRBV7-2 and TRBJ2-4): GAGVSQSPSNKVTEKGKDVELRCDPISGHTALYWYRQSLGQGLEFLIYFQGNSAPDKSGLPSDRFSAERTGGSVSTLTIQRTQQEDSAVYLCASSLAPGQGNPKNIQYFGAGTRLSVL.

This clonotype was counted a few times. This sequence joins TRBV28 and TRBJ2-7, with TRBD1 matching over 9 bases. Germline V gene lookup returns CDR1 MDHEN and CDR2 SYDVKM. The CDR3 length is 15 residues. V trimming: 5 bases; J trimming: 2 bases; junction bases outside the gene matches: 7. In DNA, the CDR3 is TGTGCCAGCAGTGGCCCGGACAGGGGCGCCTACGAGCAGTACTTC. It specifies CASSGPDRGAYEQYF.

This chain uses TRBV20-1 with TRBJ1-5; the D is unclear. The CDR3 extends over 13 amino acids. Trimming took off 1 base at V and 4 bases at J, with 8 bases between the two ends. Per germline, CDR1 DFQATT and CDR2 SNEGSKA (reference sequence). The CDR3 DNA is TGCAGTGCTAGAGGGGTAATTAATCAGCCCCAGCATTTT. This translates into CSARGVINQPQHF.

This clonotype was seen only a few times. V usage is TRBV6-1 and J usage is TRBJ1-2; a possible D gene is TRBD1 (6 bases). This CDR3 has 13 residues. CDR1 is MNHNS, CDR2 SASEGT, per germline. Deletions cut 7 bases from V and 5 bases from J, with 14 bases between. For the CDR3, the DNA is TGTGCCAGCAATGGGGGGCGCGAGTATGGCTACACCTTC. Its translation: CASNGGREYGYTF.

This clonotype came up many times. The chain couples TRBV28 to TRBJ1-5; no clear D. Trimming stripped 2 bases from V and 0 bases from J, with 8 bases between. The CDR3 length is 15 residues. The germline V gene encodes CDR1 MDHEN and CDR2 SYDVKM. The DNA of the CDR3 is TGTGCCAGCAGTTTAGGCGAGTATAGCAATCAGCCCCAGCATTTT. This encodes CASSLGEYSNQPQHF.

This clonotype was seen a few times. The J gene is TRBJ2-4, the V gene TRBV20-1, with D possibly TRBD2 on 6 matching bases. The CDR3 contains 15 residues. The V gene's germline CDR1 is DFQATT and CDR2 SNEGSKA (reference sequence). Deletions cut 4 bases from V and 0 bases from J, with 13 bases between. The CDR3 DNA follows: TGCAGTGCTAAAGGGACTTCGCTAGCCAAAAACATTCAGTACTTC. Protein product: CSAKGTSLAKNIQYF.

This clonotype was recorded at least ten times. V is TRBV5-1 and J is TRBJ2-3; 9 bases fit TRBD2. The J segment lost 3 bases and the V segment lost 0 bases, leaving 5 bases of the junction unmatched. The CDR3 is 16 residues long. Germline V gene sequence: CDR1 SGHRS, CDR2 YFSETQ. CDR3 DNA: TGCGCCAGCAGCTTGGACATTACTAGCGGGACAGATACGCAGTATTTT. This translates into CASSLDITSGTDTQYF.

In this sample, this clonotype turned up a few times. The chain uses TRBV7-3 and TRBJ2-1, with D uncertain. Trimming left V 0 bases short and J 8 bases short, with 14 bases between. The CDR3 consists of 15 residues. Germline V gene data show CDR1 as SGHTA and CDR2 as FQGTGA. The CDR3 sequence: CASSLTLDSSDEQFF. The CDR3 bases are TGTGCCAGCAGCTTAACCCTGGATAGCTCTGATGAGCAGTTCTTC. The variable domain in full, with the rest retrieved from reference TRBV7-3 and TRBJ2-1, is GAGVSQTPSNKVTEKGKYVELRCDPISGHTALYWYRQSLGQGPEFLIYFQGTGAADDSGLPNDRFFAVRPEGSVSTLKIQRTERGDSAVYLCASSLTLDSSDEQFFGPGTRLTVL.

In this sample, this clonotype turned up many times. The chain is built from TRBV20-1 and TRBJ1-2; TRBD1 matches 7 bases. J gave up 8 bases and V 6 bases, and 15 bases lay outside the gene matches. The germline V gene has CDR1 DFQATT and CDR2 SNEGSKA (reference sequence). The CDR3 is made up of 14 amino acids. The chain's CDR3 is CSAATGTVFWGYTF. As DNA, the CDR3 is TGCAGTGCCGCCACCGGGACAGTCTTCTGGGGCTACACCTTC.

This clonotype has at least ten counts. The V and J genes are TRBV12-3 or TRBV12-4 and TRBJ1-1; the match to TRBD1 covers 7 bases. The ends lost 3 bases at V and 1 base at J; junction bases unmatched: 5. CDR3 length: 15 amino acids. The CDR3 DNA reads TGTGCCAGCAGTTTGCAGGGGGTGGGGAACACTGAAGCTTTCTTT. Encoded protein: CASSLQGVGNTEAFF.

This chain links TRBV2 with TRBJ2-1; TRBD2 aligns across 12 bases. Germline V gene sequence: CDR1 SNHLY, CDR2 FYNNEI. The CDR3 has 18 amino acids. Trimming took 2 bases from V and 5 from J; bases not matched to a gene: 10. The CDR3 region is CASSERLAGDYDNNEQFF. The CDR3 bases are TGTGCCAGCAGTGAAAGACTAGCGGGGGACTACGATAACAATGAGCAGTTCTTC.

This clonotype was detected a few times. The chain links TRBV2 to TRBJ1-2; D gene ambiguous. Germline CDR1 SNHLY, CDR2 FYNNEI. The CDR3 spans 14 residues. The germline V and J ends were trimmed by 1 base and 4 bases, with 10 bases remaining between them. The DNA of the CDR3 is TGTGCCAGCAGTGAAGTAAACACCCTCTATGGCTACACCTTC. Translating gives CASSEVNTLYGYTF.

The sample holds a few counts of this clonotype. The rearrangement uses TRBV28 and TRBJ2-3; no reliable D call. From germline, CDR1 is MDHEN and CDR2 SYDVKM. The CDR3 consists of 14 residues. Trimming cost V 5 bases and J 4 bases, with 13 bases left between them. In nucleotides, the CDR3 is TGTGCCAGCAGTCCTCAAGTCGTATCAGATACGCAGTATTTT. Its translation is CASSPQVVSDTQYF.